Listed here is a single TCR beta chain. Original processing methods: Reference gene primers were amplified, and this amplification served to estimate nucleated cell counts. Clones were read by immunoSEQ multiplex PCR, and TCRdb kept only the in-frame ones, dropping some. That table gives V, J and clone size, and the DNA gave D and trimming. This table has 150,000 to 250,000 clones, roughly four fifths appearing once. The sample belongs to a study of blood T cell repertoires in COVID-19. V was cut by 4 bases and J by 7 bases, with 7 bases left in between. The CDR3 contains 11 residues. Germline V lookup: CDR1 MDHEN, CDR2 SYDVKM. Recovery meant two consecutive negative NP/OP PCR tests, professional clearance, or resolved symptoms.

This TCR derives from a man between 35 and 55 years old who had recovered from COVID-19. The sequencing input was PBMCs or T cells enriched from blood (not recorded which). The chain recombines TRBV28 with TRBJ1-1, with D uncertain. The CDR3 protein is CASSSYFEAFF. The DNA for the CDR3 is TGTGCCAGCAGTTCGTACTTTGAAGCTTTCTTT.